This T cell receptor beta chain appears in the sequencing data of a study of identical twins. MiXCR, applied by TCRdb to the 5' RACE reads, yields one record per CDR3 protein. The sample consists of 1.5 million to 2 million distinct CDR3 sequences, 25% to 35% of them appearing once. CDR3 length: 15 residues. Germline CDR1 and CDR2: KGHSH and LQKENI. Trimming removed 3 bases from V and 2 bases from J, with 12 bases in between. The chain is built from TRBV18 and TRBJ2-3; TRBD2 might be the D (6 bases). This sequence was found in a newborn girl in good health. The sample consisted of cord blood. CDR3 loop: CASSPGGTYTDTQYF. CDR3 in DNA: TGTGCCAGCTCACCGGGCGGGACGTACACAGATACGCAGTATTTT.